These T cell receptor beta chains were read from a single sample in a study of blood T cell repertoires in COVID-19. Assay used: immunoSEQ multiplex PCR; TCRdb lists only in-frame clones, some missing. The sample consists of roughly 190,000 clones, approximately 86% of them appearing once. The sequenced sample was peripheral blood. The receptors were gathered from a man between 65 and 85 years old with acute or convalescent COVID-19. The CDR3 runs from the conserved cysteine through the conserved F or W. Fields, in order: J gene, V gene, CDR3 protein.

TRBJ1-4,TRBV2,CASSRQGATNEKLFF
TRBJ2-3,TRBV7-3,CASSKEGLAGTDTQYF
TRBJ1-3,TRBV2,CASSEIVNTIYF
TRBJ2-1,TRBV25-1,CASSEPGGIGEQFF
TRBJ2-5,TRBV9,CASSVGGRAGGQETQYF
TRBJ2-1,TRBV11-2,CASSLQLAGSYNEQFF
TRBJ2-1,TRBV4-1,CASSQVVGGFYNEQFF
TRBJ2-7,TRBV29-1,CSVLSGGPYEQYF
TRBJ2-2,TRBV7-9,CASTTGTGELFF
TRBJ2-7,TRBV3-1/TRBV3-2,CASSAPTGAGYEQYF
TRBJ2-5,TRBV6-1,CASSEGSLSKTQYF
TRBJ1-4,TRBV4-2,CASSQDGQGWEKLFF
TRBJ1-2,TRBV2,CASSEQGAGGYTF
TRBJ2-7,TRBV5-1,CASSLQGTSYEQYF
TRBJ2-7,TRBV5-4,CASSPTRGTFYEQYF
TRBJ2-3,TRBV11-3,CASSSQGPADTQYF
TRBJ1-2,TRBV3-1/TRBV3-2,CASSPGQLTYGYTF
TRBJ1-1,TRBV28,CASSSQGRVTEAFF
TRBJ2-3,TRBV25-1,CASSEWAFGRGPDTQYF
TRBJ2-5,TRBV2,CASKAGGETQYF
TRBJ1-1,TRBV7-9,CASSLGPNMNTEAFF
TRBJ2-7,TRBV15,CATSRGEGEGSGRSYEQYF
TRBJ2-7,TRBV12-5,CASGLGGDSGEQYF
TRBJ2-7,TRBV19,CASSPPPGLAGGPWEQYF
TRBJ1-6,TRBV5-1,CASSSDRPNSPLHF
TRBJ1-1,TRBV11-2,CASSLRTETNTEAFF
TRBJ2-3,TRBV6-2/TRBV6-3,CASRPRTSGGPSTDTQYF
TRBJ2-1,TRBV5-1,CASSFRSGISNEQFF
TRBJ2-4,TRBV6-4,CASSGEAREGNIQYF
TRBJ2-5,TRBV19,CASSWGGLETQYF
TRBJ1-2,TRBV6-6,CASSYTPPTLSGGYTF
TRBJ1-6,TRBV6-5,CASSYSESADNSPLHF
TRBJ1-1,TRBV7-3,CASSVDRGRTEAFF
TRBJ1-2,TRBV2,CASLPGQGGNSYGYTF
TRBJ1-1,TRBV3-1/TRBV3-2,CASSYLMGGAGTEAFF
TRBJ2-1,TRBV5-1,CASGGTAGSSYNEQFF
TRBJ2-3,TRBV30,CAWSLPPWDTQYF
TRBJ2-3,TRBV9,CASSVGNPGTDTQYF
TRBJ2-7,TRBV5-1,CASSTQGYEQYF
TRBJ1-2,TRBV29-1,CSVERGDAGYTF
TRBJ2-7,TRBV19,CASRSIGDSSYEQYF
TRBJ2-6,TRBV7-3,CASSLTLAGANVLTF
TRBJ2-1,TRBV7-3,CASSLSLAHNEQFF
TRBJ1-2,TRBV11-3,CASSRPRDKRHYGYTF
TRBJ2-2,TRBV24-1,CATSDPGHNTGELFF
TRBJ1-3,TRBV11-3,CASSLREGNTIYF
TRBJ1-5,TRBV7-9,CASSSRPATQGPQHF
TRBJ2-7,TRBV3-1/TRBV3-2,CASSRAGGREQYF
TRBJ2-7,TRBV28,CASSPTWGQNYEQYF
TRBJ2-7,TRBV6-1,CASSEALSGASYEQYF
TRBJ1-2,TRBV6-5,CASIGPPGVGYTF
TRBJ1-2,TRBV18,CASSPPSTGGGYTF
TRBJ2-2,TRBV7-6,CASSLETGRNTGELFF
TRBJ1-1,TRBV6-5,CAGIKQGSNTEAFF